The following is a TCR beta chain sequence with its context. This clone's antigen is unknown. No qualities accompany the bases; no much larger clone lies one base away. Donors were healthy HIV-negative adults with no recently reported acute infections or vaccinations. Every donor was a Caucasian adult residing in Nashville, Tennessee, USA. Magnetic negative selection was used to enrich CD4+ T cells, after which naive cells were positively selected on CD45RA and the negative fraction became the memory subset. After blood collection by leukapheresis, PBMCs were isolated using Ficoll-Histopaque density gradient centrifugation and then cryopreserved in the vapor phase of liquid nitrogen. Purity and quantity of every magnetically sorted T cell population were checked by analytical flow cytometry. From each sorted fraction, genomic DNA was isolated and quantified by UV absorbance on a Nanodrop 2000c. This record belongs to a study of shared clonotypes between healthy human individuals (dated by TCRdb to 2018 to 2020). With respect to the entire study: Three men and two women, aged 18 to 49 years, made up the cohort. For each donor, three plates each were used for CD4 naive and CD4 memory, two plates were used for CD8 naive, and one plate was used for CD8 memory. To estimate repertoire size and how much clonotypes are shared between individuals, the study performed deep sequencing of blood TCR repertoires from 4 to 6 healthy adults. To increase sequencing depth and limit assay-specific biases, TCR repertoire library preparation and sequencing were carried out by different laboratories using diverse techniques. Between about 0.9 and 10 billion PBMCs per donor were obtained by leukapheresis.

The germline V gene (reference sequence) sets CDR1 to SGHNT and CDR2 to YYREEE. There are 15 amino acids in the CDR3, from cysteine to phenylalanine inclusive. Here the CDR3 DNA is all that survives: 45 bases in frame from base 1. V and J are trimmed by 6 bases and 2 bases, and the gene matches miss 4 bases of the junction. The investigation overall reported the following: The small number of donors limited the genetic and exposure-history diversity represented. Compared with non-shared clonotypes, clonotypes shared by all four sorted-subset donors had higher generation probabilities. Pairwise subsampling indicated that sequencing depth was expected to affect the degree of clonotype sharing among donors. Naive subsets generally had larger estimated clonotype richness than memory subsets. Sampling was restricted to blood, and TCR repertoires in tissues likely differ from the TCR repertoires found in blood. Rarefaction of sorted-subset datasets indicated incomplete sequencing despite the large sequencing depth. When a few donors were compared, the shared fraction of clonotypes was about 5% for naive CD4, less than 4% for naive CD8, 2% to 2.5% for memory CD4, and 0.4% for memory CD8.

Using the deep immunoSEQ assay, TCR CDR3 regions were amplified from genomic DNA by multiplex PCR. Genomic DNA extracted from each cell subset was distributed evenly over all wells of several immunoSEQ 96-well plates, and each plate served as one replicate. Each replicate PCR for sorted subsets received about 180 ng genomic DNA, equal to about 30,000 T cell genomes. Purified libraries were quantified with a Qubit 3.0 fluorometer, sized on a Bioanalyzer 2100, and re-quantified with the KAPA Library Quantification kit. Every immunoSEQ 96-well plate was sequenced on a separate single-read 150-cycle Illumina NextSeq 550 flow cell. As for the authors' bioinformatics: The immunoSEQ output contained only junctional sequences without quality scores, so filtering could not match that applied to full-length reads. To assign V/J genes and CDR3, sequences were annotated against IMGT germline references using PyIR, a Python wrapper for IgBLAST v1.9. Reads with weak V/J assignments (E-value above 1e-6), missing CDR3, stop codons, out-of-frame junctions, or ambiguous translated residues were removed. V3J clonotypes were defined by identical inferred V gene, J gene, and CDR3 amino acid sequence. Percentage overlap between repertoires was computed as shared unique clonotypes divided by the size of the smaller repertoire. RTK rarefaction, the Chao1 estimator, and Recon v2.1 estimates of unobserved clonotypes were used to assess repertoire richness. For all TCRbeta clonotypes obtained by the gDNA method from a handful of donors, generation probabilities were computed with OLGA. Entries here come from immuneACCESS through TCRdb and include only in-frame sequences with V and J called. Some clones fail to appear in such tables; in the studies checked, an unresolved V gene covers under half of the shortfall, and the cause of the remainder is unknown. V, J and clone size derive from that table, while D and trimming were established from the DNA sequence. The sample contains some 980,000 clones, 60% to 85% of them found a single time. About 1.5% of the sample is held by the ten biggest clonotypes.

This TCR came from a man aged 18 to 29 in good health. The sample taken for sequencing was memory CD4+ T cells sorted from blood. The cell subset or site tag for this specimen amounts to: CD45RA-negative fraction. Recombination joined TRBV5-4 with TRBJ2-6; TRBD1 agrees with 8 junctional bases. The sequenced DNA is TGTGCCAGCACCCCAGGGGGCGCTGGGGCCAACGTCCTGACTTTC. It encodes CASTPGGAGANVLTF.